The 23 T cell receptor beta chains reported below all come from one sample, sequenced in a study of response to subunit inactivated influenza vaccine. TCRdb passed the RT-PCR reads through MiXCR, listing each CDR3 protein once. The table lists about half a million distinct CDR3 sequences, about 10% of them singletons. The material was PBMCs from blood, obtained 45 days after vaccination. These TCRs come from a man aged 50 or older who received an inactivated influenza vaccine.

The chain uses TRBV9 and TRBJ2-1; TRBD2 is a possible D gene (6 bases). Germline-derived CDR1 and CDR2 are SGDLS and YYNGEE. Trimming took 4 bases from V and 9 from J, leaving 17 bases between them. The CDR3 runs 14 residues. The CDR3 loop is CASSPQGLEGEQFF. As DNA, the CDR3 is TGTGCCAGCAGCCCCCAGGGCCTGGAGGGTGAGCAGTTCTTC. The full variable domain, with the rest looked up from reference TRBV9 and TRBJ2-1, is DSGVTQTPKHLITATGQRVTLRCSPRSGDLSVYWYQQSLDQGLQFLIQYYNGEERAKGNILERFSAQQFPDLHSELNLSSLELGDSALYFCASSPQGLEGEQFFGPGTRLTVL.

The chain uses TRBV7-2 and TRBJ2-1; perhaps TRBD2 as D (6 bases). CDR3 length equals 12 residues. Germline lookup yields CDR1 SGHTA and CDR2 FQGNSA. V lost 5 bases and J 14 bases, leaving 16 bases between the germline ends. The CDR3 coding sequence is TGTGCCAGCAGCATCGGGACTGCGGGGAAGTTCTTC. Its protein product is CASSIGTAGKFF.

This clonotype was seen a few times. The genes are TRBV7-6 and TRBJ2-7, with D possibly matching TRBD1 (6 bases). CDR3 length: 15 residues. Germline V gene lookup returns CDR1 SGHVS and CDR2 FNYEAQ. Trimming removed 2 bases at V and 3 bases at J, with 14 bases between. CDR3 loop: CASSLSQTGLYEQYF. CDR3 nucleotide sequence: TGTGCCAGCAGCTTAAGCCAGACAGGCCTCTACGAGCAGTACTTC.

A few counts support this clonotype. The chain has TRBV24-1 and TRBJ2-5; 12 nucleotides agree with TRBD1. Trimming removed 2 bases from V and 5 bases from J; junction bases left unmatched: 8. Per germline, CDR1 KGHDR and CDR2 SFDVKD. The CDR3 is 17 amino acids. CDR3 region: CATSDSAGTGGWETQYF. The CDR3 DNA sequence: TGTGCCACCAGTGATTCCGCCGGGACAGGGGGCTGGGAGACCCAGTACTTC.

This clonotype was detected ten times or more. The chain carries TRBV7-6 and TRBJ2-7; no definite D call. Trimming removed 1 base from V and 4 bases from J, with 8 bases in between. The length of the CDR3 is 13 residues. Germline V CDR1 and CDR2: SGHVS, FNYEAQ. The CDR3 reads CASSLGVGYEQYF. CDR3 in DNA: TGTGCCAGCAGCTTAGGGGTAGGGTACGAGCAGTACTTC.

The rearrangement joins TRBV13 to TRBJ1-2; D uncertain. The CDR3 is made up of 11 amino acids. Germline loops: CDR1 PRHDT, CDR2 FYEKMQ (reference sequence). Trimming removed 8 bases at V and 7 bases at J, with 11 bases between. CDR3 residues: CASDIARGYTF. CDR3 nucleotides: TGTGCCAGCGACATAGCGCGTGGCTACACCTTC.

The chain combines TRBV18 with TRBJ2-1; 9 bases match TRBD1. CDR1 KGHSH and CDR2 LQKENI come from the germline V gene. This CDR3 has 15 amino acids. Germline trimming cut 2 bases from V and 6 bases from J; bases unmatched to any gene: 5. This CDR3 is CASSPRTGEGNEQFF. In DNA form, the CDR3 reads TGTGCCAGCTCACCAAGGACAGGGGAGGGCAATGAGCAGTTCTTC.

This clonotype turned up a few times. The genes are TRBV20-1 and TRBJ1-2, with D maybe TRBD1 (5 bases). The germline CDR1 and CDR2 sequences are DFQATT and SNEGSKA (reference sequence). Deletions cut 5 bases from V and 1 base from J, with 17 bases between. CDR3 length: 15 amino acids. Written as DNA, the CDR3 is TGCAGTGCTCTCGCGGACATCAGCCTTAACTATGGCTACACCTTC. Its translation is CSALADISLNYGYTF.

The table lists this clonotype with a few counts. The chain carries TRBV20-1 and TRBJ1-2; no clear D. Germline loops: CDR1 DFQATT, CDR2 SNEGSKA (reference sequence). This CDR3 spans 12 amino acids. The V gene lost 8 bases and the J gene lost 4 bases, with 14 bases spanning the gap. CDR3: CSPPALGYGYTF. Written as DNA, the CDR3 is TGCAGTCCCCCAGCGTTGGGCTATGGCTACACCTTC.

Many counts were recorded for this clonotype. The V and J genes are TRBV6-2 or TRBV6-3 and TRBJ2-1, with no clear D. Germline V lookup: CDR1 MNHEY, CDR2 SVGEGT. The CDR3 totals 13 residues. V lost 3 bases and J lost 8, with 11 bases in between. The CDR3 is CASSYKWLDEQFF. In DNA form, the CDR3 reads TGTGCCAGCAGTTATAAGTGGCTTGATGAGCAGTTCTTC.

The chain recombines TRBV4-3 with TRBJ2-2; the D is unclear. Per the germline V gene, CDR1 is LGHNA and CDR2 is YSLEER. V lost 3 bases, J lost 7 bases, and 15 bases lay in between. The CDR3 sequence is 15 residues long. CDR3 DNA sequence: TGCGCCAGCAGCCAGGATAGGGCTGTAGGCGGGGAGCTGTTTTTT. It is translated as CASSQDRAVGGELFF.

This chain links TRBV27 with TRBJ1-1; 9 bases agree with TRBD1. After removal of 8 bases from V and 1 base from J, the junction contained 5 bases not matched to a gene. Germline V gene lookup returns CDR1 MNHEY and CDR2 SMNVEV (reference sequence). The length of the CDR3 is 14 residues. CDR3 loop: CASWTGDWNTEAFF. CDR3 coding DNA: TGTGCCAGCTGGACAGGGGATTGGAACACTGAAGCTTTCTTT.

This clonotype was detected only a few times. The rearrangement joins TRBV5-5 to TRBJ2-5; D possibly uses TRBD1 or TRBD2 (5 bases each). Germline V gene lookup returns CDR1 SGHKS and CDR2 YYEKEE (reference sequence). V lost 3 bases and J 5 bases, leaving 11 bases between the germline ends. The length of the CDR3 is 13 residues. CDR3 bases: TGTGCCAGCAGCTCTCAGGGAGACGAGACCCAGTACTTC. Its protein is CASSSQGDETQYF.

The chain links TRBV18 to TRBJ2-7; D might be TRBD1 or TRBD2, each matching 5 bases. CDR1 is KGHSH and CDR2 is LQKENI in the germline V gene. The CDR3 is 16 amino acids. V lost 3 bases and J 4 bases, leaving 19 bases between the germline ends. DNA of the CDR3: TGTGCCAGCTCACCCGCAGGGACCGGGGCATTATACGAGCAGTACTTC. Protein product: CASSPAGTGALYEQYF.

This clonotype was observed a handful of times. CDR3 bases: TGTGCCATCAGTGAGTCGGGGGGCGCGGGTAATGAGCAGTTCTTC. Amino acid sequence: CAISESGGAGNEQFF. The chain uses TRBV10-3 and TRBJ2-1; tentatively, D is TRBD1 or TRBD2 (6 bases each). Per germline, CDR1 ENHRY and CDR2 SYGVKD. The ends were cut back, 0 bases at V and 7 bases at J, with 13 bases in the middle. The CDR3 contains 15 residues.

This clonotype has at least ten counts. V and J are TRBV7-2 and TRBJ2-4; D is ambiguous. Germline V CDR1 and CDR2: SGHTA, FQGNSA. V was cut by 4 bases and J by 0 bases, with 10 bases left in between. This CDR3 is built from 15 residues. The CDR3 DNA reads TGTGCCAGCAGCTCTCAAGCTCTAGCCAAAAACATTCAGTACTTC. Its protein is CASSSQALAKNIQYF.

The CDR3 is CASSVGLAASYEQYF. CDR3 nucleotide sequence: TGCGCCAGCAGCGTGGGACTAGCGGCCTCCTACGAGCAGTACTTC. The rearrangement links TRBV5-1 to TRBJ2-7; TRBD2 aligns across 11 bases. Germline-derived CDR1 and CDR2 are SGHRS and YFSETQ. The CDR3 covers 15 residues. J lost 0 bases, V lost 4 bases, and 3 bases had no gene match.

CDR3 sequence (DNA): TGTGCCAGCAGCTTGATGGCGGTCTCCTACGAGCAGTACTTC. It specifies CASSLMAVSYEQYF. The chain links TRBV5-6 to TRBJ2-7; D call uncertain. Germline V gene lookup returns CDR1 SGHDT and CDR2 YYEEEE. CDR3 length: 14 residues. Trimming removed 1 base from V and 0 bases from J, with 8 bases in between.

The table lists this clonotype with many counts. CDR3 sequence: CASSLVAGVGGELFF. The CDR3 bases are TGTGCCAGCAGTTTAGTAGCGGGAGTCGGCGGGGAGCTGTTTTTT. The rearrangement links TRBV12-3 or TRBV12-4 to TRBJ2-2; TRBD2 matches at 9 bases. The ends lost 1 base at V and 7 bases at J; junction bases unmatched: 4. The CDR3 is made up of 15 amino acids.

This clonotype was counted many times. The chain links TRBV11-2 to TRBJ2-1; TRBD2 agrees at 9 bases. Germline V gene lookup returns CDR1 SGHAT and CDR2 FQNNGV. V was pared by 6 bases and J by 0 bases, with 15 bases of the junction left unmatched. There are 19 residues in the CDR3. In nucleotides, the CDR3 is TGTGCCAGCAGAGGTACGGCGGGGGGGCCATGGAGCTCCTACAATGAGCAGTTCTTC. It translates to CASRGTAGGPWSSYNEQFF.

This clonotype was seen a few times. The chain carries TRBV7-2 and TRBJ2-7, with 11 positions matching TRBD2. Germline lookup yields CDR1 SGHTA and CDR2 FQGNSA. This CDR3 spans 15 amino acids. V lost 5 bases to trimming and J lost 6 bases; unmatched junction nucleotides: 9. The CDR3 spells CASSPRTSGPGEQYF. CDR3 in DNA: TGTGCCAGCAGCCCCAGGACTAGCGGGCCTGGCGAGCAGTACTTC.

This clonotype has just one count. The gene calls are TRBV25-1 and TRBJ2-3, with 10 bases aligning to TRBD2. With V trimmed by 5 bases and J by 1 base, 3 bases remained unmatched. The CDR3 runs 15 residues. The V gene's germline CDR1 is MGHDK and CDR2 SYGVNS. This chain's CDR3 is CASSKRGGRTDTQYF. In nucleotides, the CDR3 is TGTGCCAGCAGTAAGCGGGGGGGCCGCACAGATACGCAGTATTTT.

This clonotype was seen a few times. The chain recombines TRBV7-2 with TRBJ2-7, with unresolved D. V was shortened by 1 base and J by 4 bases, with 14 bases between the two germline ends. The CDR3 has 15 amino acids. The V gene's germline CDR1 is SGHTA and CDR2 FQGNSA. The CDR3 bases are TGTGCCAGCAGCTTAGATCGGCTAGGAATTTACGAGCAGTACTTC. Residues: CASSLDRLGIYEQYF.